These T cell receptor beta chains were read from a single sample in a study of blood T cells in healthy people across ages. From the 5' RACE reads, TCRdb called clonotypes with MiXCR, one entry per CDR3 protein. The sample lists about 1.6 million distinct CDR3 sequences, 30% to 35% occurring once. The sample taken for sequencing was blood. The receptors here all came from a woman between 25 and 40 years old in good health. Both conserved end residues are part of each CDR3. D genes are given only for firm matches. Not all rows give a size; the values are once, few, many and, for expanded clones, a class.

size	D	J	V	DNA	CDR3
NA	NA	TRBJ1-1	TRBV20-1	TGCAGTGCTGGGAGTCTAAAAAACACTGAAGCTTTCTTT	CSAGSLKNTEAFF
few	NA	TRBJ2-7	TRBV27	TGTGCCAGCAGTTTATTGCGGACAGCGTACGAGCAGTACTTC	CASSLLRTAYEQYF
NA	NA	TRBJ1-4	TRBV28	TGTGCCAGCAGCGCCGACATGGCCGCTGCAACTAATGAAAAACTGTTTTTT	CASSADMAAATNEKLFF
NA	NA	TRBJ1-2	TRBV30	TGTGCCTGGAGTGCAGGGTGGGATTATGGCTACACCTTC	CAWSAGWDYGYTF
NA	TRBD1	TRBJ1-1	TRBV4-1	TGCGCCAGCAGCCGTGAGGGGACAGGGTCCGGAACTGAAGCTTTCTTT	CASSREGTGSGTEAFF
many	NA	TRBJ2-2	TRBV6-2/TRBV6-3	TGTGCCAGCAGTTACTCGCGCAAATCCGGGGAGCTGTTTTTT	CASSYSRKSGELFF
once	TRBD2	TRBJ2-5	TRBV20-1	TGCAGTGGGGGACTAGTGGGGGTCGGGGAGACCCAGTACTTC	CSGGLVGVGETQYF
few	NA	TRBJ1-1	TRBV20-1	TGCAGTGCTACCCCCGGCTTGAACACTGAAGCTTTCTTT	CSATPGLNTEAFF
NA	NA	TRBJ2-7	TRBV10-3	TGTGCCATCAGTGAACCCAGGGACTCCCACGAGCAGTACTTC	CAISEPRDSHEQYF
NA	TRBD2	TRBJ2-5	TRBV28	TGTGCCAGCAGTTATGGACTAGGGGAGACCCAGTACTTC	CASSYGLGETQYF
few	NA	TRBJ2-1	TRBV15	TGTGCCACCAGCAGAGATTTTGGGGGGAGCTCCTACAATGAGCAGTTCTTC	CATSRDFGGSSYNEQFF
once	NA	TRBJ1-2	TRBV3-1	TGTGCCAGCAGCCAAGGATACGGGGCAGCCGACGGACCTAACTATAGCTACACCTTC	CASSQGYGAADGPNYSYTF
NA	NA	TRBJ1-2	TRBV30	TGTGCCTGCCCCTGCTTCCGGGACCTGGGCAGCTACACCTTC	CACPCFRDLGSYTF
NA	NA	TRBJ1-2	TRBV27	TGTGCCAGCAGTTCCGTCGGCGGGGAAGGAATCTATGGCTACACCTTC	CASSSVGGEGIYGYTF
few	TRBD1	TRBJ2-7	TRBV5-8	TGTGCCAGCGGACAGGGGCGCGAGCAGTACTTC	CASGQGREQYF
many	TRBD1	TRBJ2-7	TRBV20-1	TGCAGTGCCGCCGGACAGGGTGTCGTCCACGAGCAGTACTTC	CSAAGQGVVHEQYF
few	NA	TRBJ1-2	TRBV20-1	TGCAGTGCTAGAGCTCTAGCCTATGGCTACACCTTC	CSARALAYGYTF
NA	NA	TRBJ1-1	TRBV28	TGTGCCAGCAGACCCGACTTGACGCGTGAAGCTTTCTTT	CASRPDLTREAFF
NA	TRBD1	TRBJ2-1	TRBV5-1	TGCGCCAGCACCTGGGACAGGGTAGGATCCTACAATGAGCAGTTCTTC	CASTWDRVGSYNEQFF
NA	TRBD1	TRBJ1-1	TRBV5-1	TGCGCCAGCAGCTTCAGAGAACCGGGACAGAGGAACCCAGAAGCTTTCTTT	CASSFREPGQRNPEAFF
few	NA	TRBJ1-4	TRBV7-9	TGTGCCAGCAGCTTAGACACTTCTCGCGTCGGTGGTGAAAAACTGTTTTTT	CASSLDTSRVGGEKLFF
many	TRBD1	TRBJ2-1	TRBV3-1	TGTGCCAGCAGCCAAGCGGGACAGTCCTACAATGAGCAGTTCTTC	CASSQAGQSYNEQFF
few	NA	TRBJ1-2	TRBV20-1	TGCAGTGCGTACACCGGGACCATCTATGGCTACACCTTC	CSAYTGTIYGYTF
many	NA	TRBJ1-2	TRBV29-1	TGCAGCGTGGGGGAGCGGTATGGCTACACCTTC	CSVGERYGYTF
NA	TRBD2	TRBJ2-1	TRBV7-9	TGTGCCAGCAGCTTAGGAGGAGCGGGGGAAAGGCAGTTCTTC	CASSLGGAGERQFF
few	NA	TRBJ1-1	TRBV7-3	TGTGCCAGCAGCACAGACAGCTCCGGGGGCACTGAAGCTTTCTTT	CASSTDSSGGTEAFF
NA	NA	TRBJ2-5	TRBV7-2	TGTGCCAGCAGCTGGGGCGGTGGGAGGAGGATAAGCCAAGAGACCCGGTACTTC	CASSWGGGRRISQETRYF
NA	NA	TRBJ1-1	TRBV20-1	TGCAGTGCCCAGAGGGGCAAGAACACTGAAGCTTTCTTT	CSAQRGKNTEAFF
NA	TRBD2	TRBJ2-1	TRBV6-5	TGTGCCAGCAGTTACTGGGAGGGAAACAATGAGCAGTTCTTC	CASSYWEGNNEQFF
few	NA	TRBJ2-5	TRBV7-2	TGTGCCAGCACCCCAACCCTGAGGGGAGAGACCCAGTACTTC	CASTPTLRGETQYF
NA	TRBD2	TRBJ2-7	TRBV5-1	TGCGCCAGCAGCCCGACCGGGACTAGCGGGAGTAGCGAGCAGTACTTC	CASSPTGTSGSSEQYF
NA	NA	TRBJ2-7	TRBV21-1	TGTGCCAGCAGCAAAAGGGGACACCCCTACGGGCAGTACTTC	CASSKRGHPYGQYF
NA	NA	TRBJ2-1	TRBV6-5	TGTGCCAGCAGTTATCTCTCTGAGCCCTACAATGAGCAGTTCTTC	CASSYLSEPYNEQFF
NA	TRBD1	TRBJ2-1	TRBV15	TGTGCCACCAGCAGAGTTGGACAGGGATACAATGAGCAGTTCTTC	CATSRVGQGYNEQFF
NA	TRBD2	TRBJ2-1	TRBV5-1	TGCGCCAGCAGCTTAGGGGCTAGCGGGATCGATGAGCAGTTCTTC	CASSLGASGIDEQFF
NA	NA	TRBJ2-7	TRBV27	TGTGCCAGCAGTTTTGGGGGGCCGAATCTCAAACACGAGCAGTACTTC	CASSFGGPNLKHEQYF
NA	NA	TRBJ2-1	TRBV5-1	TGCGCCAGCAGCTTGTCCCCAGGGCCTCACAATGAGCAGTTCTTC	CASSLSPGPHNEQFF
few	NA	TRBJ1-2	TRBV20-1	TGCAGTGCCGACCCCTCGTCAGCTATCTATGGCTACACCTTC	CSADPSSAIYGYTF
few	TRBD1	TRBJ1-1	TRBV29-1	TGCAGCGTTGACCCCTCGGGACAGGGTCGAACTGAAGCTTTCTTT	CSVDPSGQGRTEAFF
many	NA	TRBJ2-4	TRBV4-1	TGCGCCAGCAGCCTACAGGGACTCCTAGACAAAAACATTCAGTACTTC	CASSLQGLLDKNIQYF
few	NA	TRBJ1-2	TRBV3-1	TGTGCCAGCAGCCAAGAGAGGAGGGCTCTTAATGGCTACACCTTC	CASSQERRALNGYTF
NA	NA	TRBJ2-1	TRBV10-3	TGTGTCATCATGGCGGGTTCCTACAATGAGCAGTTCTTC	CVIMAGSYNEQFF
NA	TRBD1	TRBJ2-1	TRBV5-6	TGTGCCAGCAGCTTGGGGTTGGGGACAGCGACTAATGAGCAGTTCTTC	CASSLGLGTATNEQFF
NA	NA	TRBJ2-7	TRBV5-4	TGTGCCAGCAGCTGGGCCTCGGGCGGAGGGGGGACCCGGTACTTC	CASSWASGGGGTRYF
few	NA	TRBJ1-1	TRBV3-1	TGTGCCAGCAGCCAAGATATTAGGATCAGGGGCACTGAAGCTTTCTTT	CASSQDIRIRGTEAFF
few	NA	TRBJ2-2	TRBV20-1	TGCAGTGCTAGTTACGCTCCGAACACCGGGGAGCTGTTTTTT	CSASYAPNTGELFF
few	TRBD2	TRBJ2-6	TRBV18	TGTGCCAGCCCACAGGGACTAGCGGGGGCTGGGGCCAACGTCCTGACTTTC	CASPQGLAGAGANVLTF
few	TRBD1	TRBJ1-2	TRBV15	TGTGCCACCAGCAGAGATAATCTCGGACAGGGCAACTATGGCTACACCTTC	CATSRDNLGQGNYGYTF
few	NA	TRBJ2-1	TRBV7-7	TGTGCCAGCAGCTTAGTAGTCGGACCGTACAATGAGCAGTTCTTC	CASSLVVGPYNEQFF
NA	TRBD1	TRBJ1-2	TRBV12-3/TRBV12-4	TGTGCCACAGAGGGACAGCGGGGCTACACCTTC	CATEGQRGYTF
NA	TRBD2	TRBJ2-1	TRBV11-2	TGTGCCGGCAGCGGTGCGGGACTAGTTTCGATCAGGCAGCAGTTCTTC	CAGSGAGLVSIRQQFF